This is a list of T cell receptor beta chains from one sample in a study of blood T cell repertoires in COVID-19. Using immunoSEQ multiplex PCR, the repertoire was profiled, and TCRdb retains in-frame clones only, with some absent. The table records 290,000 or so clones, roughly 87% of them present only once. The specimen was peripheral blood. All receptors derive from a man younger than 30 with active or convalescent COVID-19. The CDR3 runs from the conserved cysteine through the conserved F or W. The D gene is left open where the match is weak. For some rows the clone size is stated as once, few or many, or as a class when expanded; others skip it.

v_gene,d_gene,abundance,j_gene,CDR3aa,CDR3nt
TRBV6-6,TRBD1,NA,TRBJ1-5,CASILQGDQPQHF,TGTGCCAGCATACTACAGGGGGATCAGCCCCAGCATTTT
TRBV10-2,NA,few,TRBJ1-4,CASSESRTNEKLFF,TGCGCCAGCAGTGAGTCCCGAACTAATGAAAAACTGTTTTTT
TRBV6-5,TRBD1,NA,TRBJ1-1,CAIRQGGKTEAFF,TGTGCCATTCGACAGGGTGGAAAGACTGAAGCTTTCTTT
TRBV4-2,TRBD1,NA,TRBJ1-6,CASSQDRTGLNSPLHF,TGTGCCAGCAGCCAAGATCGGACAGGATTAAATTCACCCCTCCACTTT
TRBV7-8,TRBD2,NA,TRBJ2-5,CASSLVVGTTQETQYF,TGTGCCAGCAGCTTAGTTGTTGGGACTACACAAGAGACCCAGTACTTC
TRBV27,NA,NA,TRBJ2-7,CASSLSAGWYEQYF,TGTGCCAGCAGTTTATCCGCAGGGTGGTATGAGCAGTACTTC
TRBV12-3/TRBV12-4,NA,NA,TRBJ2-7,CASSLAAVAEQYF,TGTGCCAGCAGTTTAGCGGCAGTCGCCGAGCAGTACTTC
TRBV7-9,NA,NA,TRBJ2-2,CASSSIQGIITGELFF,TGTGCCAGCAGCTCAATTCAGGGGATTATTACCGGGGAGCTGTTTTTT
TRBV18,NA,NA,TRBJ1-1,CASSPKSRGAPAKAFF,TGTGCCAGCTCACCCAAATCACGGGGGGCCCCAGCTAAAGCTTTCTTT
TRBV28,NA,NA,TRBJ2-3,CASKKGLLAPLSTDTQYF,TGTGCCAGCAAAAAGGGGCTCCTAGCGCCCCTTAGCACAGATACGCAGTATTTT
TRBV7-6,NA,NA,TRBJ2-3,CASSFELAGSTDTQYF,TGTGCCAGCAGCTTTGAGCTTGCGGGCAGCACAGATACGCAGTATTTT
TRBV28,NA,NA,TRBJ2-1,CASSGQYSYNEQFF,TGTGCCAGCTCTGGACAGTACTCCTACAATGAGCAGTTCTTC
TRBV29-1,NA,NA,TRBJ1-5,CSVGFADQPQHF,TGCAGCGTTGGATTTGCGGATCAGCCCCAGCATTTT
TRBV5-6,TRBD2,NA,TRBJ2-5,CASSLLAGQETQYF,TGTGCCAGCAGCTTGTTAGCGGGGCAAGAGACCCAGTACTTC
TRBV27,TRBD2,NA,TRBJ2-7,CASSTRSSGTYEQYF,TGTGCCAGCAGTACCCGGTCTAGCGGGACCTACGAGCAGTACTTC
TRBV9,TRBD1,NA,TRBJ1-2,CASSARRDDRQGGGYTF,TGTGCCAGCAGCGCCCGACGGGATGATCGACAGGGCGGTGGCTACACCTTC
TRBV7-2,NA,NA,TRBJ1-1,CASSLITDTEAFF,TGTGCCAGCAGCTTAATTACAGACACTGAAGCTTTCTTT
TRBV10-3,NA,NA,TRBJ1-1,CATGQPQNTNTEAFF,TGTGCCACCGGACAGCCCCAAAATACTAACACTGAAGCTTTCTTT
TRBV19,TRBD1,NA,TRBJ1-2,CASSRQGDSGYTF,TGTGCCAGTAGTCGACAGGGAGATAGCGGCTACACCTTC
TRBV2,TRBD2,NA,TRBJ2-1,CASTRLAGARNEQFF,TGTGCCAGCACCCGCTTAGCGGGAGCTCGGAATGAGCAGTTCTTC
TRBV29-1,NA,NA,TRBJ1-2,CSVVEVGDGYTF,TGCAGCGTTGTGGAAGTAGGGGATGGCTACACCTTC
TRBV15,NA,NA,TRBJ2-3,CATSRLSQGSASDTQYF,TGTGCCACCAGCAGACTGAGCCAGGGGTCGGCGTCCGATACGCAGTATTTT
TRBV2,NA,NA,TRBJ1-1,CASSEGSGVKAFF,TGTGCCAGCAGTGAAGGTTCCGGGGTTAAAGCTTTCTTT
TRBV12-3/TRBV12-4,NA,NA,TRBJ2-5,CASSHSKTQYF,TGTGCCAGCAGCCATTCCAAGACCCAGTACTTC
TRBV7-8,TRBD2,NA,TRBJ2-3,CASSPRTSGLNTDTQYF,TGTGCCAGCAGCCCCCGGACTAGCGGGCTAAACACAGATACGCAGTATTTT
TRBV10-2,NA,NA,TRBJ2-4,CASSGTGAGNIQYF,TGCGCCAGCAGTGGCACGGGAGCGGGTAACATTCAGTACTTC
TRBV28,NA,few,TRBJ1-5,CASSFSGDSNQPQHF,TGTGCCAGCAGTTTTTCCGGTGATAGCAATCAGCCCCAGCATTTT
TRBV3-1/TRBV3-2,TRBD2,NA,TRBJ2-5,CASSQVGLAGSLSTETQYF,TGTGCCAGCAGCCAAGTTGGTCTAGCGGGGTCTCTGAGTACGGAGACCCAGTACTTC
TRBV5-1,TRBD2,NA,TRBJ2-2,CASSTGTSTGELFF,TGCGCCAGCAGTACCGGGACTAGCACCGGGGAGCTGTTTTTT
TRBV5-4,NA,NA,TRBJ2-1,CASSLGLARDEQFF,TGTGCCAGCAGCTTGGGGCTAGCGAGAGATGAGCAGTTCTTC
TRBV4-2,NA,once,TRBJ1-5,CASSQDMGRGQPQHF,TGTGCCAGCAGCCAAGATATGGGTAGGGGTCAGCCCCAGCATTTT
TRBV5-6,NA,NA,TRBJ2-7,CASSSFYEQYF,TGTGCCAGCAGCTCCTTTTACGAGCAGTACTTC
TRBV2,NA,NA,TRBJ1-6,CASSYSVSPLHF,TGTGCCAGCAGTTACAGTGTTTCACCCCTCCACTTT
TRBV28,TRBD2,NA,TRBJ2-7,CASSEGLAGAVYEQYF,TGTGCCAGCAGTGAGGGACTAGCGGGAGCAGTTTACGAGCAGTACTTC
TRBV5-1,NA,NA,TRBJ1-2,CASSLFPGGNYGYTF,TGCGCCAGCAGCTTGTTCCCCGGCGGGAACTATGGCTACACCTTC
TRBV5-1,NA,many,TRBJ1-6,CASSLQGRNSPLHF,TGCGCCAGCAGCTTACAGGGACGCAATTCACCCCTCCACTTT
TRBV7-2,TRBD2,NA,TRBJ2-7,CASSLAPSGSFEQYF,TGTGCCAGCAGCTTAGCCCCTAGCGGGAGTTTCGAGCAGTACTTC
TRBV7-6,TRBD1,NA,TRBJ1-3,CASSLETGNWNTIYF,TGTGCCAGCAGCTTAGAGACAGGGAATTGGAACACCATATATTTT
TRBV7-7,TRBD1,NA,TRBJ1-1,CASSLDRTTEAFF,TGTGCCAGCAGCTTGGACAGGACCACTGAAGCTTTCTTT
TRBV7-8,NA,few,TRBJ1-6,CASSLDRSWSPLHF,TGTGCCAGCAGCCTTGACAGGTCTTGGTCACCCCTCCACTTT
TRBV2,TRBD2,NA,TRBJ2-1,CASRSGRGNEQFF,TGTGCCAGCAGAAGCGGGAGAGGCAATGAGCAGTTCTTC
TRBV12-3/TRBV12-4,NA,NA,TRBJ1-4,CASRVAREKLFF,TGTGCCAGCAGGGTAGCAAGGGAAAAACTGTTTTTT
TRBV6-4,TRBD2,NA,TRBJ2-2,CASSRTSGDLTGELFF,TGTGCCAGCAGTCGGACTAGCGGGGACCTCACCGGGGAGCTGTTTTTT
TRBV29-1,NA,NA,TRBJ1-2,CSAPSPGADGYTF,TGCAGCGCCCCTTCCCCAGGGGCCGATGGCTACACCTTC
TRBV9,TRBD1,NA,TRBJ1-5,CASGRDSAQPQHF,TGTGCCAGCGGCAGGGACAGCGCCCAGCCCCAGCATTTT
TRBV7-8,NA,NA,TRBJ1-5,CASSFRSNQPQHF,TGTGCCAGCAGCTTTAGAAGCAATCAGCCCCAGCATTTT
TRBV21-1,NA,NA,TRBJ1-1,CASSKGGLLGTEAFF,TGTGCCAGCAGCAAAGGGGGGCTTTTAGGGACTGAAGCTTTCTTT
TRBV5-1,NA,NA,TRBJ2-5,CASSLEPGAETQYF,TGCGCCAGCAGCTTGGAGCCGGGAGCAGAGACCCAGTACTTC
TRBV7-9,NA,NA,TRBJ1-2,CASSLVSGQGF,TGTGCCAGCAGCTTAGTTTCAGGGCAGGGCTTC